This TCR beta chain was documented in a study of blood T cells in healthy people across ages (dated by TCRdb to the mid-2010s). Looking at the study overall: In model experiments, roughly one uniquely barcoded TCR beta cDNA molecule per two T cells was captured by template switching. For two donors (one aged 18 to 29 and one aged 80 or older), the study analyzed two additional independent replicas of 1 million unique cDNA reads from the same blood draw. To avoid experimental bias, donors of different ages were distributed randomly across sequencing lanes. The donors were divided into four age groups: young (average around 15 years), middle-aged (approximately 42), aged (approximately 62) and long-lived (around 80). The study measured age-related changes in TCR beta repertoire diversity using deep sequencing normalized with unique cDNA molecular identifiers. What the study reported, not specific to this receptor: Compared with the aged group, the long-lived group had more naive CD4+ T cells, fewer expanded clones and increased TCR diversity, suggesting age selection. The percentage of naive T cells measured by flow cytometry correlated strongly with observed TCR beta diversity. Because profiling used bulk unsorted PBMCs, naive and antigen-experienced compartments could not be compared conclusively. Because donor CMV infection status was unknown, age-related changes in expanded clonotypes were potentially confounded. As age increased, observed TCR beta diversity per million T cells dropped in a roughly linear way, and a significant reduction was already evident by age 40. Estimates of total diversity based on one million sequenced T cells were considered lower bounds and underestimates.

Systemically healthy Caucasian individuals from Russia, 39 in total and aged roughly 6 to 95 years, were included as donors. Around 9.9 milliliters of peripheral blood were collected from each donor into EDTA-treated Vacutainer tubes. PBMCs were isolated by Ficoll-Paque density-gradient centrifugation, with at least 7 million obtained per sample. Trizol reagent was used to extract total RNA from the PBMCs, yielding at least 6 micrograms per sample. For every donor, an aliquot of PBMCs went through flow cytometry to measure the percentages of naive CD45RAhigh/CD27high T cells. The library was obtained by 5' RACE. Data came from an Illumina HiSeq 2500. A second PCR of about 7 to 12 cycles was performed with a sample-barcoded 5' primer and a J-beta primer mix. Each TCR beta cDNA molecule received a unique molecular identifier from a template-switch 5' adaptor carrying 12 random nucleotides. At least 3 million CDR3-containing paired-end reads were obtained from each sample. First-strand cDNA was synthesized from all RNA with the Mint cDNA synthesis kit, primed by a TRBC-specific oligonucleotide. After uracil-DNA glycosylase treatment, a first 18-cycle PCR used universal primers M1SS and BC2_uni_R on all cDNA. In the authors' own workflow: For normalization, 1 million high-quality reads, each with a distinct molecular identifier, were randomly selected from each sample. Reads with shared molecular identifiers were discarded instead of being binned into consensus sequences. CDR3 identification, clonotype clustering and error correction used MiTCR with a Q25 quality threshold and the strictest error-elimination algorithm. Lower-bound total TCR beta diversity was estimated with a nonparametric unseen species model using Euler transformation. TCRdb reprocessing: public reads trimmed at Q25 with fastp, clones called with MiXCR, in-frame beta chains kept. Each CDR3 protein appears once, grouped with its most common genes and DNA. TCRdb, rather than the study authors, made the V and J calls. The sample yields 650,000 to 800,000 distinct CDR3 sequences; about 42% were counted once. About 19% of the sample rests with the top ten.

This clonotype was observed at least ten times. It has no known antigen specificity. Qualities for individual bases were not recorded, and no much larger clone is one base off. Relative to germline, V is missing 6 bases and J is missing 5 bases, with 3 bases of the junction outside any gene match. The CDR3 holds 12 amino acids from the cysteine to the phenylalanine. The read is trimmed to its CDR3 DNA, 36 bases read in frame from base 1. The source material was blood. The chain employs TRBV12-3 or TRBV12-4 and TRBJ2-7; 8 bases in the middle match TRBD1. This sequence originates from a man aged 55 to 69 in good health. The DNA is as follows: TGTGCCAGCAGCTTGACAGGGGACGAGCAGTACTTC. This gives the protein CASSLTGDEQYF.